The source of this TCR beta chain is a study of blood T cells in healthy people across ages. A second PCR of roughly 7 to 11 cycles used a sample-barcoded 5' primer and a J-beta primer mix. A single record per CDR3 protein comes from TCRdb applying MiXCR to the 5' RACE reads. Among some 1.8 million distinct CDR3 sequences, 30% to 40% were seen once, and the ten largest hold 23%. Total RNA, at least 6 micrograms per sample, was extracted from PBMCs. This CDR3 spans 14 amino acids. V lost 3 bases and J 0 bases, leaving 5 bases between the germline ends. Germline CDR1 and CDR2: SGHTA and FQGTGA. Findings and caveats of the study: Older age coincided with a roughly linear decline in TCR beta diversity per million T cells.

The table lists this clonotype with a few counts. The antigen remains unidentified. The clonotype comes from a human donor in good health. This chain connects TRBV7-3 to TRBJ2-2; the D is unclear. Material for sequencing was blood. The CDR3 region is CASSFGTNTGELFF. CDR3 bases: TGTGCCAGCAGCTTTGGCACGAACACCGGGGAGCTGTTTTTT.